This T cell receptor beta chain stems from a study of control samples from healthy donors and cancer patients (dated by TCRdb to 2020 to 2022). About this clone: Its antigen remains unidentified. Per-base quality was not reported, and no clone a single base away is much larger than it.

Its CDR3 holds 13 amino acids, cysteine through phenylalanine. CDR3 DNA is the only sequence kept; it has 39 bases, read in frame from the first base. CDR1 GTSNPN and CDR2 SVGIG were looked up in the germline V gene (reference sequence). A distance of 10 bases separates the germline ends of V and J, which lose 3 bases and 4 bases respectively. Library generation was performed with the immunoSEQ multiplex PCR assay. Entries here come from immuneACCESS through TCRdb and include only in-frame sequences with V and J called. Some clones fail to appear in such tables; in the studies checked, an unresolved V gene covers under half of the shortfall, and the cause of the remainder is unknown. This sample holds roughly 49,000 clones; more than 70% were observed only once. The ten biggest clones cover 40% of the sample.

The rearrangement combines TRBV30 with TRBJ1-5; no D segment can be confidently identified. The sequencing input was PBMCs. The clonotype comes from a man aged 50-59 years with head and neck cancer. CDR3 sequence: CAWRPDGNQPQHF. The sequenced DNA is TGTGCCTGGAGGCCAGACGGAAATCAGCCCCAGCATTTT.